This T cell receptor (beta chain) was found in a study of shared clonotypes between healthy human individuals. Trimming cost V 2 bases and J 5 bases, with 16 bases left between them. The CDR3 is 16 amino acids. In germline, CDR1 is SGDLS, CDR2 YYNGEE. Each replicate PCR on the sorted subsets used roughly 190 ng DNA (around 31,000 T cell genomes). Per the study methods: Filtering of immunoSEQ junctional sequences could not match full-length read filtering. Profiled with immunoSEQ multiplex PCR; TCRdb holds only in-frame clones, not every one. V and J calls and clone size come straight from that table; D and trimming were deduced from the DNA. The data hold around 2,000,000 clones, with 85% to 95% observed a single time.

The chain joins TRBV9 to TRBJ2-2; either TRBD1 or TRBD2 may supply D (5 bases each). The sample was naive CD4+ T cells sorted from blood. Stated subset: CD45RA+ positively selected. This TCR derives from a man between 18 and 29 years old in good health. The CDR3 region has the DNA TGTGCCAGCAGCGTCGGGACCAACCTCGGGACCGGGGAGCTGTTTTTT. This sequence encodes CASSVGTNLGTGELFF.